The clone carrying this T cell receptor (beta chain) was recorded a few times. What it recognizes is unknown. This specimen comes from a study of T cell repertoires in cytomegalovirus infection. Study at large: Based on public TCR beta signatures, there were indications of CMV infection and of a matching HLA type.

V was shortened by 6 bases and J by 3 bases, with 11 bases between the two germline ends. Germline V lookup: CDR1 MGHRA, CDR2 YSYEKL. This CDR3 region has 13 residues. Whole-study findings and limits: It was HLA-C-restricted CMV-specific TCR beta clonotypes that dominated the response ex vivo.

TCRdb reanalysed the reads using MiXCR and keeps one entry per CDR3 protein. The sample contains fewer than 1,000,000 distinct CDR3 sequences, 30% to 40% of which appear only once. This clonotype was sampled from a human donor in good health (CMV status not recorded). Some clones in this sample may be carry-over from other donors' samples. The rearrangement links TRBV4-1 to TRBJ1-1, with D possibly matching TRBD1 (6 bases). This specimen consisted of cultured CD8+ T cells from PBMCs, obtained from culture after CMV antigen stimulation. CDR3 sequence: CASRDRGDTEAFF. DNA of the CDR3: TGCGCCAGCAGAGATAGGGGGGACACTGAAGCTTTCTTT.